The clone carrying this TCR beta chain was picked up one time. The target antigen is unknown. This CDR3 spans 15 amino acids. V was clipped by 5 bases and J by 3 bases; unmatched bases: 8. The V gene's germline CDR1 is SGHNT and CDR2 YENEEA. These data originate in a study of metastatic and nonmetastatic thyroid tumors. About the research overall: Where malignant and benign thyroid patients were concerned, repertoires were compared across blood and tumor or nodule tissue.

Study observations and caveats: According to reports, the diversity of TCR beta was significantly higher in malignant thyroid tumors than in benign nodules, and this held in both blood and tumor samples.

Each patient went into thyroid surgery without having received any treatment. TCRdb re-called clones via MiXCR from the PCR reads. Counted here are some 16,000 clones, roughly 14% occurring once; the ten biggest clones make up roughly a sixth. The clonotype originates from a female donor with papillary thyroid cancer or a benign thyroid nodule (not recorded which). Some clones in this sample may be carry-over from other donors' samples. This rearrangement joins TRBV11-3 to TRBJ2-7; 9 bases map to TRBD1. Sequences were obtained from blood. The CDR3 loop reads CASSPSDRGDYEQYF. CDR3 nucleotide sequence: TGTGCCAGCAGCCCCTCCGACAGGGGGGACTACGAGCAGTACTTC.